The 8 T cell receptor beta chains below come from one sample, sequenced in a study of regulatory T cells in long-lasting Graves disease. CDR3 regions were amplified by Arm-PCR using iRepertoire HTBI primers to build TCR beta libraries. TCRdb processed the multiplex PCR reads anew with MiXCR; each CDR3 protein has one entry. Of roughly 400,000 distinct CDR3 sequences listed, about 21% are singletons. Time point here: persistent/refractory GD, antithyroid drugs over 5 years with positive TRAb. PBMCs provided the RNA from which the TCR library was made. The sample was peripheral blood mononuclear cells (PBMCs), taken when the disease was refractory, from a patient treated with antithyroid drugs. The receptor set was obtained from a female donor with Graves disease.

This clonotype was detected a few times. The rearrangement uses TRBV15 and TRBJ1-3, with TRBD1 as a possible D gene (5 bases). The CDR3 is 16 amino acids. From germline, CDR1 is LNHNV and CDR2 YYDKDF (reference sequence). Trimming removed 3 bases at V and 4 bases at J, with 16 bases between. For the CDR3, the DNA is TGTGCCACCAGCAGGGAGACCGGGGCCCTCGGAAACACCATATATTTT. Its protein is CATSRETGALGNTIYF.

The rearrangement joins TRBV7-9 to TRBJ2-7, with 10 positions matching TRBD2. The ends lost 5 bases at V and 6 bases at J; junction bases unmatched: 10. The germline CDR1 and CDR2 sequences are SEHNR and FQNEAQ (reference sequence). CDR3 length: 15 residues. This CDR3 is CASSLPEREGAEQYF. CDR3 nucleotides: TGTGCCAGCAGCCTACCGGAGCGGGAGGGTGCCGAGCAGTACTTC.

V gene TRBV5-4 combines with J gene TRBJ2-7; weak D call: TRBD2 (6 bases). Germline V gene sequence: CDR1 SGHNT, CDR2 YYREEE (reference sequence). The CDR3 covers 14 residues. V was clipped by 2 bases and J by 5 bases, with 14 bases between them. The CDR3 is CASSLYGRSDEQYF. The CDR3, as DNA: TGTGCCAGCAGCTTATACGGGAGAAGCGACGAGCAGTACTTC.

There are many counts of this clonotype. The CDR3 DNA is TGTGCCAGCAGTGGAAGGGACATCATTCAGCCCCAGCATTTT. Translating gives CASSGRDIIQPQHF. The rearrangement joins TRBV28 to TRBJ1-5; the D gene is possibly TRBD1 (6 bases). Trimming cost V 5 bases and J 6 bases, with 14 bases left between them. In germline, CDR1 is MDHEN, CDR2 SYDVKM. The CDR3 length is 14 residues. Full variable domain (remainder filled in from reference TRBV28 and TRBJ1-5): DVKVTQSSRYLVKRTGEKVFLECVQDMDHENMFWYRQDPGLGLRLIYFSYDVKMKEKGDIPEGYSVSREKKERFSLILESASTNQTSMYLCASSGRDIIQPQHFGDGTRLSIL.

This clonotype was picked up many times. This chain uses TRBV3-1 with TRBJ1-2; 9 bases match TRBD1. Trimming removed 0 bases from V and 8 bases from J; junction bases left unmatched: 1. This CDR3 has 13 residues. CDR1 and CDR2 from the germline V gene are LGHDT and YNNKEL (reference sequence). The CDR3 reads CASSQDTGGGYTF. CDR3 sequence (DNA): TGTGCCAGCAGCCAAGATACAGGGGGCGGCTACACCTTC.

The chain joins TRBV6-5 to TRBJ1-5; 7 nucleotides agree with TRBD1. Germline V gene sequence: CDR1 MNHEY, CDR2 SVGAGI. The V segment lost 5 bases and the J segment 3 bases; nucleotides outside the gene matches: 7. This CDR3 comprises 15 residues. The CDR3 loop is CASSEKQGSNQPQHF. The CDR3 DNA reads as TGTGCCAGCAGTGAAAAACAGGGGTCCAATCAGCCCCAGCATTTT.

This clonotype was counted ten times or more. This chain uses TRBV12-3 or TRBV12-4 with TRBJ2-5, with 7 bases aligning to TRBD2. J lost 6 bases, V lost 1 base, and 5 bases had no gene match. This CDR3 contains 14 residues. The CDR3 DNA is TGTGCCAGCAGTTTAGGCGGGAGCGTTAAGACCCAGTACTTC. The encoded protein is CASSLGGSVKTQYF.

This clonotype was seen ten or more times. This chain uses TRBV5-4 with TRBJ2-5; 7 positions match TRBD2. V trimming: 4 bases; J trimming: 1 base; junction bases outside the gene matches: 7. The CDR3 loop spans 15 amino acids. In germline, CDR1 is SGHNT, CDR2 YYREEE (reference sequence). CDR3 sequence reads: CASSLGRAGQETQYF. The CDR3 nucleotides read TGTGCCAGCAGCCTAGGGAGGGCCGGCCAAGAGACCCAGTACTTC. Full variable domain (missing parts from reference TRBV5-4 and TRBJ2-5): ETGVTQSPTHLIKTRGQQVTLRCSSQSGHNTVSWYQQALGQGPQFIFQYYREEENGRGNFPPRFSGLQFPNYSSELNVNALELDDSALYLCASSLGRAGQETQYFGPGTRLLVL.